The 17 T cell receptor beta chains in this list originate from one sample, sequenced in a study of blood T cell repertoires in COVID-19. The assay was immunoSEQ multiplex PCR, and TCRdb's table has in-frame clones only and misses some. The sample has fewer than 250,000 clones; more than 60% are singletons. Specimen: peripheral blood. These receptors originate from a woman in her 50s with acute or convalescent COVID-19.

The V gene is TRBV30, the J gene TRBJ2-5, with no clear D. The CDR3 loop spans 11 amino acids. Germline CDR1 is GTSNPN and CDR2 is SVGIG (reference sequence). Trimming stripped 4 bases from V and 1 base from J, with 4 bases between. This CDR3 is CAWMAQETQYF. DNA of the CDR3: TGTGCCTGGATGGCCCAAGAGACCCAGTACTTC.

The chain has TRBV18 and TRBJ2-7; a possible D gene is TRBD1 (6 bases). The V gene lost 0 bases and the J gene lost 0 bases, with 9 bases spanning the gap. The germline V gene has CDR1 KGHSH and CDR2 LQKENI. There are 15 residues in the CDR3. This CDR3 reads CASSPPGQSSYEQYF. The CDR3 DNA reads as TGTGCCAGCTCACCACCGGGACAAAGCTCCTACGAGCAGTACTTC.

This chain uses TRBV6-5 with TRBJ2-7, with D hard to call. Germline CDR1 is MNHEY and CDR2 is SVGAGI. Trimming cost V 4 bases and J 0 bases, with 10 bases left between them. This CDR3 comprises 14 residues. CDR3 amino acids: CASSSAVLSYEQYF. In DNA, the CDR3 is TGTGCCAGCAGTTCCGCGGTCCTCTCCTACGAGCAGTACTTC.

V and J are TRBV7-2 and TRBJ2-1, with 10 bases lining up with TRBD2. CDR1 and CDR2 (germline): SGHTA, FQGNSA. This CDR3 has 15 amino acids. With V trimmed by 5 bases and J by 5 bases, 6 bases remained unmatched. Here the CDR3 reads CASSQRTSGNNEQFF. The CDR3 region has the DNA TGTGCCAGCAGCCAGAGGACTAGCGGAAACAATGAGCAGTTCTTC.

The chain recombines TRBV30 with TRBJ2-7; a possible D gene is TRBD2 (7 bases). The CDR3 contains 17 residues. V dropped 2 bases and J dropped 0 bases, with 20 bases sitting between them. CDR1 is GTSNPN and CDR2 is SVGIG in the germline V gene (reference sequence). The CDR3 loop is CAWSIGGGLTRSYEQYF. The CDR3 DNA reads as TGTGCCTGGAGTATAGGGGGGGGCCTAACACGCTCCTACGAGCAGTACTTC.

V and J are TRBV19 and TRBJ2-5; weak D call: TRBD2 (5 bases). Germline V lookup: CDR1 LNHDA, CDR2 SQIVND (reference sequence). The CDR3 consists of 13 residues. Trimming took off 3 bases at V and 1 base at J, with 6 bases between the two ends. CDR3 sequence (DNA): TGTGCCAGTAGTATGAGGGCCCAAGAGACCCAGTACTTC. The encoded protein is CASSMRAQETQYF.

J is TRBJ2-7 and V is TRBV7-6; 9 nucleotides line up with TRBD1. The germline gives CDR1 SGHVS, CDR2 FNYEAQ. The junction had 10 bases not matched to a gene; V was cut back by 1 base and J by 6 bases. This CDR3 is 16 amino acids long. CDR3 coding DNA: TGTGCCAGCAGCTTAGAGGGGGACAGGGCAATCTCCGAGCAGTACTTC. This translates into CASSLEGDRAISEQYF.

The chain is built from TRBV5-6 and TRBJ1-1, with TRBD1 identical over 10 bases. The CDR3 totals 17 residues. Per the germline V gene, CDR1 is SGHDT and CDR2 is YYEEEE. The V gene end was trimmed by 1 base and the J gene end by 1 base; junction bases not matched to a gene: 7. CDR3 amino acids: CASSLYGTGATNTEAFF. DNA for the CDR3: TGTGCCAGCAGCTTGTATGGGACAGGGGCAACGAACACTGAAGCTTTCTTT.

The rearrangement joins TRBV5-1 to TRBJ2-5, with D possibly TRBD1 on 6 matching bases. Trimming pared 3 bases from V and 7 bases from J, leaving 16 bases between. The CDR3 extends over 14 amino acids. Germline values: CDR1 SGHRS, CDR2 YFSETQ. CDR3 sequence reads: CASSSGHAGWTQYF. In nucleotides, the CDR3 is TGCGCCAGCAGCTCGGGACACGCAGGTTGGACCCAGTACTTC.

This chain uses TRBV24-1 with TRBJ2-3; TRBD2 agrees at 10 bases. V shed 0 bases, J shed 6 bases, and the junction held 20 bases outside the gene matches. The CDR3 has 21 amino acids. Germline values: CDR1 KGHDR, CDR2 SFDVKD. CDR3 DNA: TGTGCCACCAGTGATTTGGGGCCTGGGGAACTAGCGGGGATGTCGATGGATACGCAGTATTTT. Translation: CATSDLGPGELAGMSMDTQYF.

The chain recombines TRBV13 with TRBJ1-1, with D possibly being TRBD1 (5 bases). Germline-derived CDR1 and CDR2 are PRHDT and FYEKMQ (reference sequence). V lost 4 bases to trimming and J lost 1 base, with 16 bases between them. The CDR3 runs to 16 residues. The CDR3: CASSSIIRQPNTEAFF. The CDR3 DNA reads as TGTGCCAGCAGCTCAATAATTCGACAGCCGAACACTGAAGCTTTCTTT.

CDR3 sequence: CATSRDLASHEQYF. The CDR3 DNA reads as TGTGCCACCAGCAGAGACCTAGCGAGCCACGAGCAGTACTTC. This chain connects TRBV15 to TRBJ2-7, with D perhaps TRBD2 (6 bases). The germline V gene has CDR1 LNHNV and CDR2 YYDKDF (reference sequence). V lost 0 bases and J 5 bases, leaving 11 bases between the germline ends. The CDR3 totals 14 residues.

In DNA form, the CDR3 reads TGTGCCAGCAGTCCGGGGGGCTTGATGAACACTGAAGCTTTCTTT. It specifies CASSPGGLMNTEAFF. V and J are TRBV2 and TRBJ1-1, with D possibly matching TRBD1 (6 bases). The CDR3 contains 15 residues. V was shortened by 5 bases and J by 0 bases, with 13 bases between the two germline ends. Germline assignment: CDR1 SNHLY and CDR2 FYNNEI.

The rearrangement uses TRBV7-2 and TRBJ2-7, with 8 nucleotides matching TRBD1. This CDR3 is built from 13 residues. After removal of 3 bases from V and 3 bases from J, the junction contained 1 base not matched to a gene. The germline gives CDR1 SGHTA, CDR2 FQGNSA. DNA for the CDR3: TGTGCCAGCAGCTTTGGACAGGGCTACGAGCAGTACTTC. Its translation: CASSFGQGYEQYF.

This clone was seen a handful of times. The genes are TRBV28 and TRBJ2-7; D call uncertain. There are 13 residues in the CDR3. Germline V gene sequence: CDR1 MDHEN, CDR2 SYDVKM. V was shortened by 5 bases and J by 3 bases, with 11 bases between the two germline ends. The CDR3 nucleotides read TGTGCCAGCAGTCTCCCGGAGCGCTACGAGCAGTACTTC. Residues: CASSLPERYEQYF.

This clone was observed a single time. The rearrangement links TRBV5-1 to TRBJ1-6; 8 bases line up with TRBD1. The CDR3 covers 15 residues. Germline loops: CDR1 SGHRS, CDR2 YFSETQ. With 0 bases clipped from V and 7 bases from J, the junction kept 3 bases outside the gene matches. The CDR3 reads CASSLAGGGNSPLHF. Written as DNA, the CDR3 is TGCGCCAGCAGCTTGGCAGGGGGCGGGAATTCACCCCTCCACTTT.

J is TRBJ1-6 and V is TRBV19; D not resolved. CDR1 is LNHDA and CDR2 is SQIVND in the germline V gene (reference sequence). CDR3 size: 13 residues. Between the trimmed V and J ends, which lost 7 bases and 5 bases, there was a span of 9 bases. CDR3 amino acids: CASTPRNNSPLHF. CDR3 sequence (DNA): TGTGCCAGTACACCCAGGAATAATTCACCCCTCCACTTT. Using reference TRBV19 and TRBJ1-6 for the parts outside the CDR3, the full variable domain is DGGITQSPKYLFRKEGQNVTLSCEQNLNHDAMYWYRQDPGQGLRLIYYSQIVNDFQKGDIAEGYSVSREKKESFPLTVTSAQKNPTAFYLCASTPRNNSPLHFGNGTRLTVT.